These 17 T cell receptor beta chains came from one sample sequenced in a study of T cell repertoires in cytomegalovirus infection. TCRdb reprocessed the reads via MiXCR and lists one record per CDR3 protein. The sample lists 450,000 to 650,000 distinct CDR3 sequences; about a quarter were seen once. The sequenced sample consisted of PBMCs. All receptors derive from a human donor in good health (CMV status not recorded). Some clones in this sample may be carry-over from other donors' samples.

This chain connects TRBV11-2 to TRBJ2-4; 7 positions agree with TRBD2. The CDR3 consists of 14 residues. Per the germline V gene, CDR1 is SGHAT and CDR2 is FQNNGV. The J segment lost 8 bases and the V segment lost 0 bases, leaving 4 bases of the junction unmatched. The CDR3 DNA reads TGTGCCAGCAGCTTAGATATGGGGAGGGACATTCAGTACTTC. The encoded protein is CASSLDMGRDIQYF.

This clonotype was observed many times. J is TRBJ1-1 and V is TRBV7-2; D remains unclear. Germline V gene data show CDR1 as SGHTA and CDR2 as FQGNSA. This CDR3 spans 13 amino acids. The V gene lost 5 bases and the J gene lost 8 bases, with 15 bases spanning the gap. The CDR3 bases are TGTGCCAGCAGCCCCCAATCCCGCGGGGAAGCTTTCTTT. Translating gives CASSPQSRGEAFF.

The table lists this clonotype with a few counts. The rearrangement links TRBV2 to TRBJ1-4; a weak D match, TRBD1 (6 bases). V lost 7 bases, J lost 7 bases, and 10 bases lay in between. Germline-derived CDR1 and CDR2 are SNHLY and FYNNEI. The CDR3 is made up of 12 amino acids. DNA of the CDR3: TGTGCCAGCACCCAGGGGTTTGAAAAACTGTTTTTT. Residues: CASTQGFEKLFF. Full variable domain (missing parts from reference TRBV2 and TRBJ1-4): EPEVTQTPSHQVTQMGQEVILRCVPISNHLYFYWYRQILGQKVEFLVSFYNNEISEKSEIFDDQFSVERPDGSNFTLKIRSTKLEDSAMYFCASTQGFEKLFFGSGTQLSVL.

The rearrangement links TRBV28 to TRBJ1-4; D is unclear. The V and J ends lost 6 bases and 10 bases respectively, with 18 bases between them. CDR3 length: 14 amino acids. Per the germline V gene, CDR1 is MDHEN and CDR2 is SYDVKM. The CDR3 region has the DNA TGTGCCAGCAGCCCGAGGATTCGGGCCCGAAAACTGTTTTTT. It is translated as CASSPRIRARKLFF.

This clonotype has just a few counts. This CDR3 is CASSQDRRTSGLSSYNEQFF. The CDR3 coding sequence is TGTGCCAGCAGCCAAGATCGGAGGACTAGCGGGCTTAGCTCCTACAATGAGCAGTTCTTC. The V and J genes are TRBV14 and TRBJ2-1; 11 bases are a match to TRBD2. Germline V lookup: CDR1 SGHDN, CDR2 FVKESK. The CDR3 extends over 20 amino acids. With V trimmed by 0 bases and J by 0 bases, 10 bases remained unmatched. The entire variable domain, with the rest obtained from reference TRBV14 and TRBJ2-1, is as follows: EAGVTQFPSHSVIEKGQTVTLRCDPISGHDNLYWYRRVMGKEIKFLLHFVKESKQDESGMPNNRFLAERTGGTYSTLKVQPAELEDSGVYFCASSQDRRTSGLSSYNEQFFGPGTRLTVL.

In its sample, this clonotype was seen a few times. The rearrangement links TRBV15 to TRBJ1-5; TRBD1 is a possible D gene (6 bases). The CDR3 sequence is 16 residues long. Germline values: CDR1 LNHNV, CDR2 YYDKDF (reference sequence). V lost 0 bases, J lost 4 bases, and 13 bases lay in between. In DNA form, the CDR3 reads TGTGCCACCAGCAGAGATATGCGAGGGGGAAATCAGCCCCAGCATTTT. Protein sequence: CATSRDMRGGNQPQHF.

The CDR3 DNA follows: TGTGCCAGCAGTTACTCGACCGGGAGGTGGTATGAGCAGTTCTTC. This encodes CASSYSTGRWYEQFF. The chain has TRBV6-2 or TRBV6-3 and TRBJ2-1, with TRBD2 matching over 7 bases. CDR1 MNHEY and CDR2 SVGEGT come from the germline V gene. V was pared by 0 bases and J by 8 bases, with 7 bases of the junction left unmatched. The CDR3 has 15 amino acids.

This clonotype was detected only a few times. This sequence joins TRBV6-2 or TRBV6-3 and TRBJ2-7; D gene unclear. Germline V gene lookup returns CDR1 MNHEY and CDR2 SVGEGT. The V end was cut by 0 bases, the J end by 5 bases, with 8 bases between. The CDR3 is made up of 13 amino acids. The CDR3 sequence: CASSYSIANEQYV. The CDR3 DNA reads TGTGCCAGCAGTTACTCGATTGCGAACGAGCAGTACGTC.

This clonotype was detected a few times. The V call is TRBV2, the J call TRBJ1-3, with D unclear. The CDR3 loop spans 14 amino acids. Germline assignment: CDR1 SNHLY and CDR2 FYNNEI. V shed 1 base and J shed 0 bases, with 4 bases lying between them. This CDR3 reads CASSEGNSGNTIYF. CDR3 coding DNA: TGTGCCAGCAGTGAAGGTAACTCTGGAAACACCATATATTTT.

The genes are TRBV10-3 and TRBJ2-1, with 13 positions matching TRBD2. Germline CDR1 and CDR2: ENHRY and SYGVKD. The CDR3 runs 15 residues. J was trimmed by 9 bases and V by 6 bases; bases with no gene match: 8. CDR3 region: CAISSGTSGISEQFF. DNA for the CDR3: TGTGCCATCAGCTCCGGGACTAGCGGGATCAGTGAGCAGTTCTTC.

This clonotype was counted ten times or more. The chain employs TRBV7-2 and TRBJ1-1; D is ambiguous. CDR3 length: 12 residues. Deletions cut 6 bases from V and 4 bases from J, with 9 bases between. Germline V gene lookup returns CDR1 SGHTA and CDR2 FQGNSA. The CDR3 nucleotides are TGTGCCAGCAGGTATTTCGGCACTGAAGCTTTCTTT. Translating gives CASRYFGTEAFF.

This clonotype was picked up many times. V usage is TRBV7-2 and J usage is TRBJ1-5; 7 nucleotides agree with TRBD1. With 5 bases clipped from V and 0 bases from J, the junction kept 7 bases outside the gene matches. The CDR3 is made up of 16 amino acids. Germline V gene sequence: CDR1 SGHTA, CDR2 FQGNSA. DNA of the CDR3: TGTGCCAGCAGCCTACAGGGGAGTCTTAGCAATCAGCCCCAGCATTTT. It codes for CASSLQGSLSNQPQHF.

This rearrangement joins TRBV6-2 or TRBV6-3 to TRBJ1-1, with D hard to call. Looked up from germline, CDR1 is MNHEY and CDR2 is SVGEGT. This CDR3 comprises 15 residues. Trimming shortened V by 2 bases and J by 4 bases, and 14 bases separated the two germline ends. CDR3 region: CASSYPKGVATEAFF. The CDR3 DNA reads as TGTGCCAGCAGTTACCCAAAGGGAGTTGCCACTGAAGCTTTCTTT.

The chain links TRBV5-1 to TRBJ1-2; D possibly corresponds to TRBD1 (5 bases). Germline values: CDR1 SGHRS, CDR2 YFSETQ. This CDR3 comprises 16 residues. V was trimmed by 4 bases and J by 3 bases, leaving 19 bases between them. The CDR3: CASSLHPIRGDYGYTF. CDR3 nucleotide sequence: TGCGCCAGCAGCCTACACCCTATCCGGGGGGACTATGGCTACACCTTC.

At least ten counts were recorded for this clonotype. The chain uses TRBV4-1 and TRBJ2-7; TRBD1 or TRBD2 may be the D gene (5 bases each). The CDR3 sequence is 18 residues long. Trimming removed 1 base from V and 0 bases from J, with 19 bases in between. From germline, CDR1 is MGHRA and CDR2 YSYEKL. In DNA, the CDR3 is TGCGCCAGCAGCCAAGGAAAGTGGGACCACCGATACTCCTACGAGCAGTACTTC. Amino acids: CASSQGKWDHRYSYEQYF.

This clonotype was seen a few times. The CDR3 region is CASSPGGGQVGETQYF. CDR3 coding DNA: TGTGCCAGCAGCCCAGGGGGCGGGCAGGTGGGAGAGACCCAGTACTTC. This rearrangement joins TRBV7-6 to TRBJ2-5, with 8 bases identical to TRBD1. The CDR3 covers 16 residues. Germline trimming cut 5 bases from V and 4 bases from J; bases unmatched to any gene: 12. In germline, CDR1 is SGHVS, CDR2 FNYEAQ.

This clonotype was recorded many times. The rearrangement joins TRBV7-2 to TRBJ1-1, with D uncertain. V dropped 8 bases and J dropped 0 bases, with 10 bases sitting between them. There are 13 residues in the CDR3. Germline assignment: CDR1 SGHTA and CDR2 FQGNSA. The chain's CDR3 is CASASGMNTEAFF. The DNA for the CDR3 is TGTGCCAGCGCTTCGGGGATGAACACTGAAGCTTTCTTT.